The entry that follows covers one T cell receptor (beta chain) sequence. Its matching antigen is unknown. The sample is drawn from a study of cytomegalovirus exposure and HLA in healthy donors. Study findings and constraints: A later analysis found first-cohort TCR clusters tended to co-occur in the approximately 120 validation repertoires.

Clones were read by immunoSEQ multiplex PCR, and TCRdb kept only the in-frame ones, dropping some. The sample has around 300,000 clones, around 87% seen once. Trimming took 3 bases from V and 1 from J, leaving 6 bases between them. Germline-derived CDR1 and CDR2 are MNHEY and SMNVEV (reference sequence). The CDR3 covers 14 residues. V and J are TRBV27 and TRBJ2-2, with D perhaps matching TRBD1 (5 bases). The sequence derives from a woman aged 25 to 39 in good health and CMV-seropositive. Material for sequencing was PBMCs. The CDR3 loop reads CASSFDRNTGELFF. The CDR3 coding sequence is TGTGCCAGCAGTTTCGACAGGAACACCGGGGAGCTGTTTTTT.